Described below is a single T cell receptor (beta chain) sequence and its context. Its antigen is unknown. No base qualities exist here, and no much larger clone lies one base off it. TCRbeta CDR3 regions were amplified from genomic DNA using the immunoSEQ Assay, a bias-controlled multiplex PCR. On the study's bioinformatics: The number of nucleated cells in each sample was estimated from the amplification of reference gene primers within the assay. Sequence reads were collapsed and filtered to measure the absolute abundance of every unique TCRbeta CDR3 rearrangement. Productive Simpson clonality was computed per sample as the square root of Simpson's diversity index over productive rearrangements. This is the immuneACCESS table as TCRdb keeps it, with only in-frame sequences that have V and J called. A part of the clones is gone; compared with another copy, unresolved V genes explain less than half, and the rest is unexplained. V and J calls and clone size follow that table, whereas D and trimming were derived from the DNA. Across this sample there are 100,000 to 150,000 clones, with 85% seen only once. Roughly 3.2% of the sample belongs to the ten largest clones.

These data originate in a study of blood T cell repertoires in COVID-19 (dated by TCRdb to about 2020). Notes on the research overall: Samples covering the acute and convalescent phases of COVID-19 were provided by collaborators in the United States, Italy and Spain. The prospective study material was composed of cDNA or gDNA derived from T cells, B-cell-depleted T cells, or PBMCs. Subjects who had been exposed to COVID-19, were actively infected with it, or had recovered from it provided the deeply sampled blood TCRbeta repertoires that made up the dataset. The repertoires were made available in a free public database intended to serve as a resource for research on the immune response to SARS-CoV-2. Samples were obtained from the ongoing ImmuneRACE study (first 160 participants) and from 1,254 subjects provided by 6 global collaborators. Nearly every sample came with metadata listing a de-identified subject ID, COVID-19 status, age in years and sex. Where available, HLA class I and class II types were obtained from metadata supplied by the sample provider rather than from assay-based typing. Paper-wide results and their limitations: Clinical and demographic metadata were provided uncurated, with the amount varying by source and participant.

CDR1 and CDR2 are drawn from the germline V gene (reference sequence): LNHDA, SQIVND. The CDR3 has 16 amino acids, counting the end cysteine and phenylalanine. Just CDR3 DNA is preserved here, 48 bases in frame from base 1. Trimming removed 6 bases from V and 4 bases from J; the gene matches leave 10 bases unexplained. In Seattle, one collaborating source enrolled patients while the infection was active and tracked those patients longitudinally over the course of disease. Whole blood was collected in K2EDTA tubes by collaborating institutions according to the institutions' own protocols. For TCRbeta analysis, collaborator samples were shipped as frozen whole blood, as isolated PBMCs, or as DNA extracted from either sample type.

Sequenced material: peripheral blood. The TCR originated in a woman of 80 years or more with COVID-19, enrolled during active disease. The V and J segments used are TRBV19 and TRBJ2-2, with 8 bases matching TRBD2. The sequenced DNA: TGTGCCAGTAGCTCCCTAGCGGGCATTGGCACCGGGGAGCTGTTTTTT. This yields the protein CASSSLAGIGTGELFF.